This T cell receptor (beta chain) appears in the sequencing data of a study of blood T cell repertoires in COVID-19. Study-level background: The United States, Italy and Spain were the sources of the acute and convalescent COVID-19 samples. The cDNA or gDNA used as material had been derived from T cells, B-cell-depleted T cells, or PBMCs.

Per the original methods: The assay estimated nucleated cells by amplifying reference gene primers. Using immunoSEQ multiplex PCR, the repertoire was profiled, and TCRdb retains in-frame clones only, with some absent. V and J calls and clone size come straight from that table; D and trimming were deduced from the DNA. The profile shows around 130,000 clones, roughly nine tenths of them singletons. The ends lost 1 base at V and 3 bases at J; junction bases unmatched: 18. The CDR3 contains 19 residues. Germline CDR1 LGHDT, CDR2 YNNKEL (reference sequence). The receptor was derived from a man aged 65-85 years with active or convalescent COVID-19. The sequencing sample was made of peripheral blood. The rearrangement links TRBV3-1 (or the pseudogene TRBV3-2) to TRBJ2-7; 7 bases agree with TRBD1. CDR3 in amino acids: CASSQGIATGSGPHYEQYF. The DNA of the CDR3 is TGTGCCAGCAGCCAAGGTATCGCGACAGGGTCCGGTCCACACTACGAGCAGTACTTC.